A selection of T cell receptor beta chains follows, all from one sample in a study of T cell changes during pregnancy in multiple sclerosis. The data were produced by immunoSEQ multiplex PCR, yet TCRdb's version contains in-frame clones alone and is incomplete. The data contain over 35,000 clones, approximately 94% of them singletons. The source was CD8+ T cells from peripheral blood mononuclear cells, collected in the third trimester of pregnancy. The receptor set was obtained from a female donor with multiple sclerosis, enrolled in a pregnancy study. Both conserved end residues are part of each CDR3. A D gene is named only where the DNA matches it firmly. Some rows mark clone size as missing; the rest say once, few, many or name a class of expanded clone.

J,size,V,D,DNA,CDR3
TRBJ2-3,.,TRBV7-8,TRBD2,TGTGCCAGCAGCTTCCTAGGCGGGAGAGGCTCAGATACGCAGTATTTT,CASSFLGGRGSDTQYF
TRBJ1-3,.,TRBV5-4,.,TGTGCCAGCAGCTTGGACGGGGGGCGAGGTGGAAACACCATATATTTT,CASSLDGGRGGNTIYF
TRBJ2-3,.,TRBV19,.,TGTGCCAGTAGTATTGCAGCTCAGGGGCCGGCAGATACGCAGTATTTT,CASSIAAQGPADTQYF
TRBJ1-3,.,TRBV2,.,TGTGCCAGACGGAGGGCTGGAAACACCATATATTTT,CARRRAGNTIYF
TRBJ1-1,.,TRBV28,TRBD1,TGTGCCAGCGGAATCCCTCCGCCAGGGGGGCACACTGAAGCTTTCTTT,CASGIPPPGGHTEAFF
TRBJ2-7,.,TRBV6-1,TRBD2,TGTGCCACAGGCCCGCTAGCGGGGGGTTCCTACGAGCAGTACTTC,CATGPLAGGSYEQYF
TRBJ2-7,.,TRBV27,TRBD2,TGTGCCACCGGAGAGGGACTATCACCCCTCGGCGAGCAGTACTTC,CATGEGLSPLGEQYF
TRBJ1-5,.,TRBV27,.,TGTGCCAGCAGCCGCCCGGGGAGCAAGGCCCAGCATTTT,CASSRPGSKAQHF
TRBJ2-7,.,TRBV6-1,.,TGTGCCAGCAGTGGCTCGGAACAGACTACCTACGAGCAGTACTTC,CASSGSEQTTYEQYF
TRBJ2-1,.,TRBV7-6,TRBD2,TGTGCCAGCAGCTTAGAATCGGGTCTAGCGGGAGGGAGGACCTACAATGAGCAGTTCTTC,CASSLESGLAGGRTYNEQFF
TRBJ2-7,.,TRBV19,.,TGTGCCAGTAGTCAACGGGACTTCCGCGAGCAGTACTTC,CASSQRDFREQYF
TRBJ2-1,.,TRBV29-1,.,TGCAGCGTACGTGAGCCTAATGAGCAGTTCTTC,CSVREPNEQFF
TRBJ2-5,.,TRBV25-1,TRBD1,TGTGCCGGATGGGACAGGCGACAAGAGACCCAGTACTTC,CAGWDRRQETQYF
TRBJ2-2,.,TRBV6-5,.,TGTGCCAGCAGTTGGAAACAGGTCACCGGGGAGCTGTTTTTT,CASSWKQVTGELFF
TRBJ2-7,.,TRBV28,TRBD2,TGTGCCAGCAGGCTCCGGGGGGAGCGGTACGAGCAGTACTTC,CASRLRGERYEQYF
TRBJ2-5,once,TRBV7-9,.,TGTGCCAGCAGCTTAGGAGGTGGCGAGACCCAGTACTTC,CASSLGGGETQYF
TRBJ1-4,medium-sized,TRBV6-5,TRBD1,TGTGCCAGCAGTTGGACAGGGGACGGAGAAAAACTGTTTTTT,CASSWTGDGEKLFF
TRBJ2-1,.,TRBV6-4,TRBD2,TGTGCCAGCAGCCACGAGACTAGCGCGAGCAATGAGCAGTTCTTC,CASSHETSASNEQFF
TRBJ1-4,once,TRBV27,.,TGTGCCAGCAGTTTGAGGGCCGGCAGCGCAAATGAAAAACTGTTTTTT,CASSLRAGSANEKLFF
TRBJ2-2,.,TRBV5-8,.,TGTGCCAGCCGGGACTTCGGGGAGCTGTTTTTT,CASRDFGELFF
TRBJ2-3,.,TRBV4-2,TRBD2,TGTGCCAGCAGCCAAGCCCTAGCGGGGCCAACAGATACGCAGTATTTT,CASSQALAGPTDTQYF
TRBJ1-1,.,TRBV27,.,TGTGCCAGCAAAACGATTCAAGAGTTGAACACTGAAGCTTTCTTT,CASKTIQELNTEAFF
TRBJ2-1,.,TRBV5-6,TRBD2,TGTGCCAGCAGCCCAGAACCGGGACTAGCGGTGGATGAGCAGTTCTTC,CASSPEPGLAVDEQFF
TRBJ2-1,.,TRBV9,TRBD1,TGTGCCAGCAGCGTAGCACCGACAGGGGGGAATGAGCAGTTCTTC,CASSVAPTGGNEQFF
TRBJ1-2,.,TRBV4-1,.,TGCGCCAGCAGCCAAGATCGGGCAGGGGTAATGCGCTATGGCTACACCTTC,CASSQDRAGVMRYGYTF
TRBJ1-4,.,TRBV6-1,.,TGTGCCAGCAGTGAAGCCCTTATCGGGGGGGAGGGAGAAAAACTGTTTTTT,CASSEALIGGEGEKLFF
TRBJ2-7,.,TRBV7-8,.,TGTGCCAGCAGCTCCCAAACAGGGTCTAGCTACGAGCAGTACTTC,CASSSQTGSSYEQYF
TRBJ2-3,.,TRBV4-3,TRBD2,TGCGCCAGCAGCCAAGACGTTAGCGGGAGGGGCTCGGATACGCAGTATTTT,CASSQDVSGRGSDTQYF
TRBJ2-1,.,TRBV7-9,TRBD2,TGTGCCAGCAGCTCGAAGTTGAGCGGGATGACCTACAATGAGCAGTTCTTC,CASSSKLSGMTYNEQFF
TRBJ2-7,.,TRBV29-1,.,TGCAGCGTACACTCGACAGACTCCTACGAGCAGTACTTC,CSVHSTDSYEQYF
TRBJ1-5,.,TRBV19,.,TGTGCCAGTAGTATAACAGATAGCAATCAGCCCCAGCATTTT,CASSITDSNQPQHF
TRBJ1-2,.,TRBV6-6,.,TGTGCCAGCAGTTATTCGTCGCCCCTAAACTATGGCTACACCTTC,CASSYSSPLNYGYTF
TRBJ2-1,.,TRBV27,TRBD2,TGTGCCAGCAGTCAACCGGGACTAGCGGGCAGAGAGCAGTTCTTC,CASSQPGLAGREQFF
TRBJ2-1,.,TRBV10-3,TRBD2,TGTGCCATCAACCCGGCGGGTAGCGGGAGGTCTAATGAGCAGTTCTTC,CAINPAGSGRSNEQFF
TRBJ2-1,.,TRBV10-3,TRBD1,TGTGCCATCAGTGAGATCCGGGACAGGGGTCGGAGCTCCTACAATGAGCAGTTCTTC,CAISEIRDRGRSSYNEQFF
TRBJ2-5,.,TRBV7-9,TRBD2,TGTGCCAGCAGCTTAGGCGATTCGGGACTAGCCGAGACCCAGTACTTC,CASSLGDSGLAETQYF
TRBJ2-1,.,TRBV7-9,TRBD2,TGTGCCAGCAGTCGGACTAGCGGGAGGGCGGGAGAGCAGTTCTTC,CASSRTSGRAGEQFF
TRBJ1-2,.,TRBV27,.,TGTGCCAGCAGTTTGGGGAGGGGAAGTATCTATGGCTACACCTTC,CASSLGRGSIYGYTF
TRBJ1-2,once,TRBV7-8,.,TGTGCCAGCACCGCGGGACCGGGACATGGCTACACCTTC,CASTAGPGHGYTF
TRBJ2-3,.,TRBV2,.,TGTGCCAGTTTAACTAGCAAAAGCACAGATACGCAGTATTTT,CASLTSKSTDTQYF
TRBJ1-2,.,TRBV4-1,.,TGCGCCAGCAGCCAAGATGCCCAGGGGTATGGCTACACCTTC,CASSQDAQGYGYTF
TRBJ2-1,.,TRBV19,.,TGTGCCAGTAGTATAATGATCCCCGTAGCGGACTCCTACAATGAGCAGTTCTTC,CASSIMIPVADSYNEQFF
TRBJ2-2,once,TRBV7-2,.,TGTGCCAGCAGCCTTATTTTCCCTCGGGAGCTGTTTTTT,CASSLIFPRELFF
TRBJ2-7,.,TRBV7-2,TRBD2,TGTGCCAGCAGCTTAGCGGTAGCGGGAGAGTCCTACGAGCAGTACTTC,CASSLAVAGESYEQYF
TRBJ2-3,once,TRBV29-1,TRBD2,TGCAGCGTTGGAGGGCTTAAGCGGGAGGGTGCTGCAGATACGCAGTATTTT,CSVGGLKREGAADTQYF
TRBJ2-2,.,TRBV4-1,.,TGCGCCAGCAGCCCTCCCACAGGGTCCGGGGAGCTGTTTTTT,CASSPPTGSGELFF
TRBJ2-1,.,TRBV4-1,.,TGCGCCAGCAGCCAAGAGGGTCCGGGCAATGAGCAGTTCTTC,CASSQEGPGNEQFF
TRBJ2-1,.,TRBV5-8,.,TGTGCCAGCAGCTTGGGTGGGAGCCCCATCTACAATGAGCAGTTCTTC,CASSLGGSPIYNEQFF
TRBJ2-7,once,TRBV7-2,TRBD2,TGTGCCAGCAGCTCCAGACCCGGGACTAGCGGGAGTGCGCTCGAGCAGTACTTC,CASSSRPGTSGSALEQYF
TRBJ2-7,.,TRBV18,TRBD1,TGTGCCAGCTCACCCCCGGGACAGGGTGTACACGAGCAGTACTTC,CASSPPGQGVHEQYF